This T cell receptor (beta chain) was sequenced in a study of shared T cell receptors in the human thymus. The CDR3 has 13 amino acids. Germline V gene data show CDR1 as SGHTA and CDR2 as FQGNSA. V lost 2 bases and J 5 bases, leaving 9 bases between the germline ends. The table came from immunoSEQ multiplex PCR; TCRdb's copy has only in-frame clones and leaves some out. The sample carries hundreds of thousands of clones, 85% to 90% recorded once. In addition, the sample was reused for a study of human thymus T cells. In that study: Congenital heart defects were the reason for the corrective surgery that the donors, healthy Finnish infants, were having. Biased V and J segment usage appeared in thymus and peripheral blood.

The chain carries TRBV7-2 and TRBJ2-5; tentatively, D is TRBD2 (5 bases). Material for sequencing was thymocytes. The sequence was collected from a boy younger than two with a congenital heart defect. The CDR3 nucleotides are TGTGCCAGCAGCTTACTAGCCGGGGAGACCCAGTACTTC. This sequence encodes CASSLLAGETQYF.